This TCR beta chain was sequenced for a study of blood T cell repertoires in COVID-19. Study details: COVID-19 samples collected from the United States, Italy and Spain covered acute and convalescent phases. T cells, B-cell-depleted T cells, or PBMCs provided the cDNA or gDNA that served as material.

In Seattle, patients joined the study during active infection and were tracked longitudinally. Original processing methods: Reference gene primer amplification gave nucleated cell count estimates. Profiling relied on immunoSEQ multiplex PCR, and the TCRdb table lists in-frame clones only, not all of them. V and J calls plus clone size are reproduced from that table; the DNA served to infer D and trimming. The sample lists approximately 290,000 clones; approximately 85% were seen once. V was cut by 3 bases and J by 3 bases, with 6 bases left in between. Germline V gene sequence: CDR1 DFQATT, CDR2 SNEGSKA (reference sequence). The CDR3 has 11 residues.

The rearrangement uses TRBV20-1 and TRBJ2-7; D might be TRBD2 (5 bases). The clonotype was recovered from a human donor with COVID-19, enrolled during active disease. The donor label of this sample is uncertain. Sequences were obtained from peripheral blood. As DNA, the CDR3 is TGCAGTGCTAGGGAGGACTACGAGCAGTACTTC. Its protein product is CSAREDYEQYF.